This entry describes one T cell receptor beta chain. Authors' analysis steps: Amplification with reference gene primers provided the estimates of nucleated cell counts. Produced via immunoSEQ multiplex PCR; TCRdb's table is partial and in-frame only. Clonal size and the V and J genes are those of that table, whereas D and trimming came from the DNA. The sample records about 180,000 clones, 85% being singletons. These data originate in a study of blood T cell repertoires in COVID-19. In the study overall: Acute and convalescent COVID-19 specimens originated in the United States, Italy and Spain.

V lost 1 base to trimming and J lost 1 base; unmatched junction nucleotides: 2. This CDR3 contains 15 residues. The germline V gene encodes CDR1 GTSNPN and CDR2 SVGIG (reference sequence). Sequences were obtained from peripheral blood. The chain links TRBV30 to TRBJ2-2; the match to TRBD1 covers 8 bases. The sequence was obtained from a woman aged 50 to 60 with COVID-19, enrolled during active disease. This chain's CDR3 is CAWSDGQGNTGELFF. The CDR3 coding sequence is TGTGCCTGGAGTGATGGACAGGGGAACACCGGGGAGCTGTTTTTT.